This T cell receptor beta chain derives from a study of T-cell reconstitution after alpha-beta-depleted transplantation in children. Study-level results: Several hundred expanded graft clones reportedly supplied alpha-beta T cells about two months after transplant. It was newly produced T cells that mostly accounted for T-cell counts and diversity one year after transplant.

To note about this clonotype: The antigen remains undetermined.

This CDR3 region has 17 residues. CDR1 is LGHNA, CDR2 YSLEER, per germline. The V segment lost 1 base and the J segment 8 bases; nucleotides outside the gene matches: 10. During its preparation, the TCRbeta library received unique molecular identifiers. TCRdb ran MiXCR on the PCR reads and lists one entry per CDR3 protein. The table includes about 640,000 distinct CDR3 sequences, 10% to 15% detected once. The chain uses TRBV4-3 and TRBJ2-1; 11 bases fit TRBD2. Source: PBMCs, mostly from graft donor cells, taken 360 days after TCRalphabeta/CD19-depleted stem cell transplant. This sequence was found in a male patient younger than 18 who had a stem cell transplant for acute myeloid leukemia, so the T cells may come from the graft donor. The CDR3: CASSQAGASGRWDEQFF. The CDR3 coding sequence is TGCGCCAGCAGCCAAGCGGGGGCTAGCGGGAGGTGGGATGAGCAGTTCTTC.